The present TCR beta chain was sequenced within a study of monozygotic twins with inflammatory bowel disease. Study-wide findings and caveats: Researchers report that IBD patients shared fewer clonotypes with others than healthy twins, especially amid disease activity. Some repertoire variability may stem from patients' differing immunosuppressive treatments.

Samples each yielded cDNA through eight separate reactions. TCRdb reprocessed the 5' RACE reads and stores each CDR3 protein as one record, lacking DNA. Reported are 330,000 or so distinct CDR3 sequences; the ten largest clones contain 2%. As regards this clonotype: As yet, its antigen is unknown.

CDR1 DFQATT and CDR2 SNEGSKA come from the germline V gene (reference sequence). CDR3 length: 14 residues. This receptor was identified in a human donor with ulcerative colitis or Crohn's disease, or a healthy co-twin of an affected twin (not recorded which). This rearrangement joins TRBV20-1 to TRBJ2-7; TCRdb reports TRBD2, a call that lacks DNA to check it against. Sequenced input: blood. CDR3 region: CSVPVLARVNEQYF.